The clone carrying this T cell receptor beta chain was found a few times. Germline values: CDR1 LGHNA, CDR2 YNFKEQ. CDR3 length equals 18 residues. V gave up 1 base and J gave up 5 bases; unmatched junction bases: 12. TCRdb reprocessed the reads via MiXCR and lists one record per CDR3 protein. The sample lists about 310,000 distinct CDR3 sequences; 15% to 20% were seen once. The data derive from a study of T cell repertoires in cytomegalovirus infection. This TCR was recovered from a human donor in good health (CMV status not recorded). Some clones in this sample may be carry-over from other donors' samples. The gene calls are TRBV4-2 and TRBJ2-3; 10 bases align to TRBD2. The sequenced sample consisted of PBMCs. The CDR3 reads CASSQATSGSVGIDTQYF. The CDR3 bases are TGTGCCAGCAGCCAAGCGACTAGCGGGTCGGTTGGTATAGATACGCAGTATTTT.